The sequence of this TCR beta chain was determined in a study of shared clonotypes between healthy human individuals. Across the study: Three plates each covered CD4 naive and memory; CD8 naive two, CD8 memory one.

Study-wide results and caveats: In general, naive subsets displayed greater estimated richness than memory subsets did. Rarefaction analysis demonstrated incomplete sorted-subset sequencing notwithstanding large depth. The small donor group covered limited genetic and exposure diversity.

Germline trimming cut 6 bases from V and 5 bases from J; bases unmatched to any gene: 10. There are 15 residues in the CDR3. Germline V lookup: CDR1 SGHRS, CDR2 YFSETQ. The assay was immunoSEQ multiplex PCR, and TCRdb's table has in-frame clones only and misses some. This sample has about 1.5 million clones; around 97% occur once, and the top ten carry roughly 1.2%. Details on this clone: Its cognate antigen is unknown.

This sequence was found in a man between 25 and 39 years old in good health. The material sequenced was naive CD4+ T cells sorted from blood. Subset specified: CD45RA+ positively selected. The chain couples TRBV5-1 to TRBJ2-3; 9 bases fit TRBD2. The CDR3 DNA reads TGCGCCAGCAAATCAGCGGGAGGCCTCTTAGATACGCAGTATTTT. Its translation is CASKSAGGLLDTQYF. The full variable domain, with the rest looked up from reference TRBV5-1 and TRBJ2-3, is KAGVTQTPRYLIKTRGQQVTLSCSPISGHRSVSWYQQTPGQGLQFLFEYFSETQRNKGNFPGRFSGRQFSNSRSEMNVSTLELGDSALYLCASKSAGGLLDTQYFGPGTRLTVL.